A single sample is the source of the 29 T cell receptor beta chains below, sequenced in a study. The TRBV12-4/TRBJ1-2 clonotypes were amplified using barcode primers with ligated adaptors. Via MiXCR, TCRdb re-called the multiplex PCR reads, giving one row per CDR3 protein. The sample lists 950 to 1,100 distinct CDR3 sequences; 5.5% to 8.5% were seen once. What was sequenced was memory CD4+ T cells sorted from blood. Indicated subset: memory CD4+ T cells, CD4+CD45RO+CD25-. These receptors originate from a female donor with breast cancer.

Sample share makes this clonotype medium-sized. V gene TRBV12-3 or TRBV12-4 combines with J gene TRBJ1-2; D is possibly TRBD1 (5 bases). V was trimmed by 5 bases and J by 4 bases, leaving 11 bases between them. There are 13 residues in the CDR3. The CDR3 reads CASSAGLAYGYTF. The CDR3 DNA sequence: TGTGCCAGCAGTGCAGGGCTGGCCTATGGCTACACCTTC.

By proportion, this clonotype is medium-sized. The chain employs TRBV12-5 and TRBJ1-2; D might be TRBD1 (5 bases). Trimming pared 3 bases from V and 6 bases from J, leaving 8 bases between. CDR1 is LGHNT, CDR2 FRNRAP, per germline. The CDR3 is 12 amino acids. The CDR3 spells CASGFGGDGYTF. The CDR3 bases are TGTGCTAGTGGTTTCGGAGGGGATGGCTACACCTTC.

By sample fraction, this clonotype is medium-sized (0.01 to 0.1%). The V gene is TRBV12-3 or TRBV12-4, the J gene TRBJ1-2, with D perhaps matching TRBD1 (6 bases). V gave up 5 bases and J gave up 7 bases, with 14 bases separating them. The CDR3 has 13 residues. Here the CDR3 reads CASSEQGGFGYTF. In DNA form, the CDR3 reads TGTGCCAGCAGTGAACAGGGTGGGTTTGGCTACACCTTC.

By share of the sample, this clonotype is medium-sized. The genes are TRBV12-3 or TRBV12-4 and TRBJ1-2, with 7 nucleotides matching TRBD1. The CDR3 contains 14 residues. V trimming: 3 bases; J trimming: 8 bases; junction bases outside the gene matches: 9. The CDR3 nucleotides are TGTGCCAGCAGTTTTCCGGGACAGTCTTCGGGCTACACCTTC. Its translation: CASSFPGQSSGYTF.

In its sample, this clonotype ranks as medium-sized. This chain joins TRBV12-3 or TRBV12-4 and TRBJ1-2, with D maybe TRBD1 (5 bases). This CDR3 comprises 15 residues. The ends were cut back, 6 bases at V and 4 bases at J, with 18 bases in the middle. The CDR3 is CASSRSIGQGYGYTF. CDR3 sequence (DNA): TGTGCCAGCAGCCGCTCGATTGGGCAGGGCTATGGCTACACCTTC.

This clonotype counts as medium-sized. This sequence joins TRBV12-3 or TRBV12-4 and TRBJ1-2, with 7 bases identical to TRBD1. Losses at the gene ends were 4 bases for V and 2 bases for J; bases not matched to a gene: 4. The CDR3 covers 14 residues. CDR3 sequence: CASSSLQGNYGYTF. The CDR3 nucleotides are TGTGCCAGCAGTTCTCTACAGGGGAACTATGGCTACACCTTC.

By share, this clonotype counts as large. The chain carries TRBV12-3 or TRBV12-4 and TRBJ1-2, with TRBD1 matching over 7 bases. Losses at the gene ends were 6 bases for V and 2 bases for J; bases not matched to a gene: 18. The CDR3 contains 18 residues. The CDR3 protein is CASRGMTGRIPANYGYTF. CDR3 sequence (DNA): TGTGCCAGCAGGGGAATGACAGGGCGAATACCGGCGAACTATGGCTACACCTTC.

This clonotype appeared a few times. A much larger clone lies one base from this, so it may be a read error. This chain connects TRBV12-3 or TRBV12-4 to TRBJ1-2, with no clear D. This CDR3 comprises 11 residues. CDR3 region: CASSGSYDYTF. The CDR3 DNA reads as TGTGCCAGCTCAGGAAGCTATGACTACACCTTC.

By share, this clonotype counts as large. V and J are TRBV12-3 or TRBV12-4 and TRBJ1-2; 10 bases fit TRBD1. V trimming: 5 bases; J trimming: 3 bases; junction bases outside the gene matches: 3. This CDR3 has 14 residues. CDR3: CASSPGTGDYGYTF. The CDR3, as DNA: TGTGCCAGCAGTCCCGGGACAGGGGACTATGGCTACACCTTC.

By frequency in the sample, this clonotype is large. This sequence joins TRBV12-3 or TRBV12-4 and TRBJ1-2, with a weak D call TRBD1 (5 bases). The CDR3 sequence is 16 residues long. Trimming took 6 bases from V and 3 from J, leaving 20 bases between them. CDR3 nucleotide sequence: TGTGCCAGCAGCCAAGGGGTAGGGAGAGGCGACTATGGCTACACCTTC. It specifies CASSQGVGRGDYGYTF.

In its sample, this clonotype ranks as medium-sized. This chain joins TRBV12-3 or TRBV12-4 and TRBJ1-2, with unresolved D. The V gene lost 2 bases and the J gene lost 7 bases, with 8 bases spanning the gap. The CDR3 sequence is 12 residues long. CDR3 loop: CASSLRVGGYTF. CDR3 coding DNA: TGTGCCAGCAGTTTAAGAGTGGGTGGCTACACCTTC.

The genes are TRBV12-3 or TRBV12-4 and TRBJ1-2, with D unclear. The V gene lost 3 bases and the J gene lost 6 bases, with 14 bases spanning the gap. The CDR3 loop spans 14 amino acids. The CDR3 sequence is CASSFHKAQDGYTF. The CDR3 nucleotides are TGTGCCAGCAGTTTCCACAAGGCGCAGGATGGCTACACCTTC.

By share, this clonotype counts as medium-sized. This rearrangement joins TRBV12-3 or TRBV12-4 to TRBJ1-2, with 7 bases aligning to TRBD1. This CDR3 region has 12 residues. The trim removed 5 bases at V and 8 bases at J, leaving 5 bases unmatched. CDR3 sequence: CASSPRQGGYTF. In DNA, the CDR3 is TGTGCCAGCAGTCCCCGACAGGGAGGCTACACCTTC.

By frequency in the sample, this clonotype is medium-sized (0.01 to 0.1%). The rearrangement links TRBV12-3 or TRBV12-4 to TRBJ1-2; maybe TRBD1 (5 bases). The CDR3 contains 14 residues. Trimming took off 1 base at V and 4 bases at J, with 10 bases between the two ends. CDR3 nucleotide sequence: TGTGCCAGCAGTTTAGGGACATTCGGCTATGGCTACACCTTC. Encoded protein: CASSLGTFGYGYTF.

This clonotype is deemed large. V gene TRBV12-3 or TRBV12-4 combines with J gene TRBJ1-2; 10 bases match TRBD1. The J segment lost 4 bases and the V segment lost 6 bases, leaving 8 bases of the junction unmatched. CDR3 length: 15 amino acids. The CDR3 DNA is TGTGCCAGCAGCCTTTTCCGGGACAGGGGCTATGGCTACACCTTC. Translated, it gives CASSLFRDRGYGYTF.

This clonotype counts as medium-sized (0.01 to 0.1%). The V call is TRBV12-3 or TRBV12-4, the J call TRBJ1-2; 7 bases map to TRBD1. The V and J ends lost 6 bases and 9 bases, in that order; junction bases with no gene match: 7. The CDR3 sequence is 12 residues long. The CDR3 is CASSRGQSSYTF. The CDR3 DNA reads as TGTGCCAGCAGCCGGGGACAGAGTAGCTACACCTTC.

This clonotype is deemed large. The chain has TRBV12-3 or TRBV12-4 and TRBJ1-2; the D is unclear. The CDR3 contains 18 residues. V shed 1 base and J shed 0 bases, with 18 bases lying between them. The CDR3 reads CASSLEGTVGLANYGYTF. The CDR3 region has the DNA TGTGCCAGCAGTTTAGAGGGTACAGTGGGGTTAGCTAACTATGGCTACACCTTC.

This clonotype is deemed medium-sized (0.01 to 0.1%). CDR3 coding DNA: TGTGCCAGCAGTCGAAGGGACAGGTCCATAAGCCTATATGGCTACACCTTC. It translates to CASSRRDRSISLYGYTF. This rearrangement joins TRBV12-3 or TRBV12-4 to TRBJ1-2, with 8 bases that match TRBD1. The CDR3 sequence is 17 residues long. Unmatched junction bases numbered 16, after V lost 5 bases and J lost 5 bases.

This clonotype is medium-sized (0.01 to 0.1%). The chain combines TRBV12-3 or TRBV12-4 with TRBJ1-2; no firm D call. CDR3 size: 15 residues. V lost 6 bases, J lost 2 bases, and 16 bases lay in between. The CDR3, as DNA: TGTGCCAGCAGCTTAACAAGGGTAGGGAACTATGGCTACACCTTC. Its protein is CASSLTRVGNYGYTF.

This clonotype is large (0.1 to 1%) in the sample. This sequence joins TRBV12-3 or TRBV12-4 and TRBJ1-2; no reliable D call. The V end lost 7 bases, the J end lost 4 bases, and 7 bases lay between the germline ends. The length of the CDR3 is 11 residues. The CDR3 DNA is TGTGCCAGCATTGTGGGCTATGGCTACACCTTC. This codes for CASIVGYGYTF.

By sample fraction, this clonotype is large. The chain recombines TRBV12-3 or TRBV12-4 with TRBJ1-2; 7 bases are shared with TRBD1. Trimming removed 7 bases from V and 5 bases from J; junction bases left unmatched: 7. CDR3 length: 13 amino acids. The CDR3 loop reads CASTEGQTYGYTF. CDR3 nucleotide sequence: TGTGCCAGCACCGAGGGACAGACATATGGCTACACCTTC.

Ten or more counts support this clonotype. The CDR3: CAVGRGYGYTF. The CDR3, as DNA: TGTGCTGTGGGGAGGGGATATGGCTACACCTTC. This chain links TRBV12-3 or TRBV12-4 with TRBJ1-2; D is possibly TRBD1 (5 bases). CDR3 size: 11 residues.

By share, this clonotype ranks as large. V is TRBV12-3 or TRBV12-4 and J is TRBJ1-2, with TRBD1 matching over 8 bases. This CDR3 is built from 14 residues. V lost 7 bases and J lost 7; bases outside the gene matches: 11. The CDR3 sequence is CASIFSGTGAGYTF. The DNA of the CDR3 is TGTGCCAGCATCTTCTCCGGGACAGGTGCTGGCTACACCTTC.

This clonotype qualifies as large. This chain joins TRBV12-3 or TRBV12-4 and TRBJ1-2, with D hard to call. The CDR3 totals 11 residues. Trimming took 3 bases from V and 8 from J, leaving 7 bases between them. CDR3 sequence reads: CASSFHSGYTF. The CDR3 nucleotides read TGTGCCAGCAGTTTTCATTCGGGCTACACCTTC.

Here the CDR3 reads CASSRGDREVDGYTF. In DNA form, the CDR3 reads TGTGCCAGCAGTCGTGGGGACAGGGAGGTGGATGGCTACACCTTC. The chain is built from TRBV12-3 or TRBV12-4 and TRBJ1-2; 9 bases agree with TRBD1. This CDR3 has 15 amino acids. J lost 6 bases, V lost 5 bases, and 10 bases had no gene match.

In this sample, this clonotype is large. The chain couples TRBV12-3 or TRBV12-4 to TRBJ1-2, with a possible D match to TRBD1 (6 bases). This CDR3 is 16 amino acids long. The germline V and J ends were trimmed by 1 base and 4 bases, with 16 bases remaining between them. The chain's CDR3 is CASSLDDLGQPYGYTF. In nucleotides, the CDR3 is TGTGCCAGCAGTTTAGACGATCTAGGACAGCCCTATGGCTACACCTTC.

This clonotype counts as medium-sized (0.01 to 0.1%). The CDR3 here is CASRQGSYGYTF. DNA of the CDR3: TGTGCCAGCAGACAGGGGTCCTATGGCTACACCTTC. The V and J genes are TRBV12-3 or TRBV12-4 and TRBJ1-2, with TRBD1 matching over 7 bases. The V and J ends lost 6 bases and 4 bases, in that order; junction bases with no gene match: 2. The CDR3 sequence is 12 residues long.

Relative to its sample, this clonotype is medium-sized. The J gene is TRBJ1-2, the V gene TRBV12-3 or TRBV12-4, with 7 bases fitting TRBD1. The CDR3 totals 13 residues. After removal of 1 base from V and 8 bases from J, the junction contained 4 bases not matched to a gene. DNA of the CDR3: TGTGCCAGCAGTTTAGTTGACAGGGTCGGCTACACCTTC. Its protein product is CASSLVDRVGYTF.

Sample share makes this clonotype medium-sized. This chain uses TRBV12-3 or TRBV12-4 with TRBJ1-2, with D unresolved. Trimming shortened V by 2 bases and J by 7 bases, and 8 bases separated the two germline ends. The CDR3 runs to 12 residues. The CDR3 sequence: CASSLIGVGYTF. CDR3 in DNA: TGTGCCAGCAGTTTAATCGGGGTTGGCTACACCTTC.